This T cell receptor (beta chain) derives from a study of cytomegalovirus exposure and HLA in healthy donors. Regarding the study as a whole: The listing of 150 to 200 TCR beta chains classed them as cytomegalovirus-associated.

In the case of this clone: Antigen: not known.

Vbeta (60) and Jbeta (13) primers were used in the PCR. Sequencing was performed with immunoSEQ multiplex PCR; in TCRdb, only in-frame clones are kept and a portion is missing. The table lists some 110,000 clones, 74% of them singletons. Trimming stripped 0 bases from V and 0 bases from J, with 13 bases between. The CDR3 spans 16 residues. Germline V gene data show CDR1 as SGHRS and CDR2 as YFSETQ. This chain links TRBV5-1 with TRBJ2-7; D perhaps matches TRBD1 (6 bases). Sequenced input: PBMCs. This receptor was identified in a woman between 50 and 59 years old in good health and CMV-seropositive. CDR3 coding DNA: TGCGCCAGCAGCTTGGTGTACGACAGGAGCTCCTACGAGCAGTACTTC. It is translated as CASSLVYDRSSYEQYF.